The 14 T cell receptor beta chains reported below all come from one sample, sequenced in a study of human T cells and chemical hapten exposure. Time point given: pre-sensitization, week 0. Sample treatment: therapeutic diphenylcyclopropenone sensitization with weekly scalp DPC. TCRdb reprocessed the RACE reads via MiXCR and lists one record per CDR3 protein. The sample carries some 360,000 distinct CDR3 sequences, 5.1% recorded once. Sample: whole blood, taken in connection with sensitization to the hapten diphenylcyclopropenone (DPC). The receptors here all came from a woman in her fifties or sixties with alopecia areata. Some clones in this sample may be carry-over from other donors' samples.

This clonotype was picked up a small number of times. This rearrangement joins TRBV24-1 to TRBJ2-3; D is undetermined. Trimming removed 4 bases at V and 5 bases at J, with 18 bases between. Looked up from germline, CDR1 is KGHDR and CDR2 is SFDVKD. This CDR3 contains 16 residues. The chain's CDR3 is CATSDRASPQGDTQYF. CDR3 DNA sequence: TGTGCCACCAGTGACCGGGCCTCCCCCCAAGGAGATACGCAGTATTTT.

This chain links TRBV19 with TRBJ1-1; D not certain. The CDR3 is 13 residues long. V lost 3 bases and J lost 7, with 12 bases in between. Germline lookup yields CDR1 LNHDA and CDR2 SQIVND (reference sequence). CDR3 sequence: CASSIGGRDEAFF. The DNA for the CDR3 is TGTGCCAGTAGTATCGGAGGGAGGGATGAAGCTTTCTTT.

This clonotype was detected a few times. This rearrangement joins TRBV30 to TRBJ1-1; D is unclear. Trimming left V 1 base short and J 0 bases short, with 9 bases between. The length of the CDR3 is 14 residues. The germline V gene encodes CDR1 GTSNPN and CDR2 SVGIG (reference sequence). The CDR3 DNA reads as TGTGCCTGGAGTGGAGGCAACCTGAACACTGAAGCTTTCTTT. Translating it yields CAWSGGNLNTEAFF.

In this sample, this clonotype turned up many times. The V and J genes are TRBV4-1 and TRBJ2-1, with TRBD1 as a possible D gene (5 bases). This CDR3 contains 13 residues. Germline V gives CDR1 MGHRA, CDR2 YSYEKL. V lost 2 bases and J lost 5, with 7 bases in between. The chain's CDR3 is CASSQMTDNEQFF. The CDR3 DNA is TGCGCCAGCAGCCAAATGACAGACAATGAGCAGTTCTTC.

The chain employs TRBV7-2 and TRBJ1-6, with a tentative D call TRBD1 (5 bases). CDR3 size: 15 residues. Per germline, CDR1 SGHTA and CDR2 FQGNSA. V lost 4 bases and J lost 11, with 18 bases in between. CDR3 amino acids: CASSSSGAFWAPLHF. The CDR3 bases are TGTGCCAGCAGCTCAAGCGGGGCCTTTTGGGCACCCCTCCACTTT.

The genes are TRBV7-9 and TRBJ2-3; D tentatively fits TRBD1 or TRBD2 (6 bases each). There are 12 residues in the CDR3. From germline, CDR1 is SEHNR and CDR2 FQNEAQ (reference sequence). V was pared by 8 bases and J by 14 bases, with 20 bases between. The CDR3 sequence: CASGGSQGPRYF. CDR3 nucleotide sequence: TGTGCCAGCGGGGGGTCGCAGGGGCCGAGGTATTTT.

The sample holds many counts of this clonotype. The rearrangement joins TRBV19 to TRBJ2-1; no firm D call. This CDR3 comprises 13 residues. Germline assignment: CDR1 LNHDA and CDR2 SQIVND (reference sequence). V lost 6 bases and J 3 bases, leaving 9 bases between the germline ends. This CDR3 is CASRTDGYNEQFF. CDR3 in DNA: TGTGCCAGTAGGACGGACGGCTACAATGAGCAGTTCTTC.

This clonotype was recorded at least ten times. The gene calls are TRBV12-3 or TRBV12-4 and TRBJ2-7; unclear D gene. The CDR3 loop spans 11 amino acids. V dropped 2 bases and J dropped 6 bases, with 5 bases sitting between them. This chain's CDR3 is CASSLSLEQYF. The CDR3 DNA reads TGTGCCAGCAGTTTAAGTCTCGAGCAGTACTTC.

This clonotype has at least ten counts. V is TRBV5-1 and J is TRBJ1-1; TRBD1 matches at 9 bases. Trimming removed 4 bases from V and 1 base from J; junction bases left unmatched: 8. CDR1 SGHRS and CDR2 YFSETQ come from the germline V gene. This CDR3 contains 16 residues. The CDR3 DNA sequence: TGCGCCAGCAGCAAGGGACAGGGTTGGAGGAACACTGAAGCTTTCTTT. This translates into CASSKGQGWRNTEAFF.

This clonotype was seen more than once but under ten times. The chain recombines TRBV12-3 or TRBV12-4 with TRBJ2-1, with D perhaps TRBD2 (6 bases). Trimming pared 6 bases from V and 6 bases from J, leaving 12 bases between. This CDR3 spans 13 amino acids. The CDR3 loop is CASRVGRSNEQFF. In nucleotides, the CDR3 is TGTGCCAGCAGGGTGGGGAGGTCCAATGAGCAGTTCTTC.

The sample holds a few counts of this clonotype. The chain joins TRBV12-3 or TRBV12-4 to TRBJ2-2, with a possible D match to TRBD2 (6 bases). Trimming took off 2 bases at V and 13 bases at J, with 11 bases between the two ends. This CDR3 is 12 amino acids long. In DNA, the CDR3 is TGTGCCAGCAGTTTAATGGCGGAGGGGCTGTTTTTT. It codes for CASSLMAEGLFF.

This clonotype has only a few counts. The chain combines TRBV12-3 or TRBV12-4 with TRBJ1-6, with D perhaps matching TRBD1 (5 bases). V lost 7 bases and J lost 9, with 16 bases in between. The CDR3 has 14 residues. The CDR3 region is CASMPGGKGSPLHF. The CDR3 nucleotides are TGTGCCAGCATGCCGGGGGGTAAGGGTTCACCCCTCCACTTT.

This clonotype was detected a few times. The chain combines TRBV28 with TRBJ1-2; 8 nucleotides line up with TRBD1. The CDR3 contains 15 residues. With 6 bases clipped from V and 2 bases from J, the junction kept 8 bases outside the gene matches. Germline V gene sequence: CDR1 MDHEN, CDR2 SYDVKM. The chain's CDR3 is CASSWGDRRNYGYTF. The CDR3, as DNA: TGTGCCAGCAGCTGGGGGGACAGGAGGAACTATGGCTACACCTTC.

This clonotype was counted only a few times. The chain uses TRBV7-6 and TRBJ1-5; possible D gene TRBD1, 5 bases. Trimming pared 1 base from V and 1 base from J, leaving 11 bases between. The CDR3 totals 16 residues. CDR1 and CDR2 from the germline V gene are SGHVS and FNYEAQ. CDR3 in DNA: TGTGCCAGCAGCTTAGGCCCCCGGGACAGCAATCAGCCCCAGCATTTT. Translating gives CASSLGPRDSNQPQHF.